The 26 T cell receptor beta chains in this list originate from one sample, sequenced in a study of early T cells in non-severe SARS-CoV-2 infection. TCRdb ran MiXCR on the 5' RACE reads and lists one entry per CDR3 protein. Among some 32,000 distinct CDR3 sequences listed, 6.6% were seen once. Specimen: whole blood. All receptors derive from an adult who was a healthcare worker with PCR-confirmed SARS-CoV-2 infection or an uninfected control (not recorded which).

This clonotype occurred many times. The chain carries TRBV4-1 and TRBJ1-1, with a possible D match to TRBD1 (6 bases). This CDR3 is 14 amino acids long. Germline lookup yields CDR1 MGHRA and CDR2 YSYEKL. The V and J ends lost 4 bases and 4 bases respectively, with 13 bases between them. In nucleotides, the CDR3 is TGCGCCAGCAGCCCCGCGGGGGCCGGCACTGAAGCTTTCTTT. Its protein is CASSPAGAGTEAFF.

This clonotype came up many times. The rearrangement links TRBV4-2 to TRBJ2-1, with D unclear. CDR1 and CDR2 (germline): LGHNA, YNFKEQ. V lost 0 bases, J lost 4 bases, and 13 bases lay in between. The CDR3 is made up of 16 amino acids. CDR3: CASSQDLLGKYNEQFF. CDR3 nucleotide sequence: TGTGCCAGCAGCCAAGATCTACTGGGGAAGTACAATGAGCAGTTCTTC.

This chain connects TRBV5-1 to TRBJ2-7; unclear D gene. Germline CDR1 reads SGHRS; CDR2 reads YFSETQ. The germline V and J ends were trimmed by 4 bases and 11 bases, with 13 bases remaining between them. There are 11 residues in the CDR3. The DNA of the CDR3 is TGCGCCAGCAGCAACCGCAGGTCCGAGTACTTC. Its protein is CASSNRRSEYF.

This clonotype came up many times. V usage is TRBV20-1 and J usage is TRBJ2-3, with D hard to call. V was trimmed by 0 bases and J by 8 bases, leaving 9 bases between them. CDR3 length equals 12 residues. Looked up from germline, CDR1 is DFQATT and CDR2 is SNEGSKA (reference sequence). DNA for the CDR3: TGCAGTGCTAGAGATTTGGGCGGTACGCAGTATTTT. As protein: CSARDLGGTQYF.

This clonotype is categorized as medium-sized. V is TRBV2 and J is TRBJ2-3, with 7 nucleotides matching TRBD2. J lost 2 bases, V lost 6 bases, and 2 bases had no gene match. Germline lookup yields CDR1 SNHLY and CDR2 FYNNEI. This CDR3 comprises 13 residues. CDR3 DNA sequence: TGTGCCAGCAGAAGGGACTACACAGATACGCAGTATTTT. Translation gives CASRRDYTDTQYF. Based on the CDR3 plus reference TRBV2 and TRBJ2-3, the full variable domain is EPEVTQTPSHQVTQMGQEVILRCVPISNHLYFYWYRQILGQKVEFLVSFYNNEISEKSEIFDDQFSVERPDGSNFTLKIRSTKLEDSAMYFCASRRDYTDTQYFGPGTRLTVL.

A few counts support this clonotype. This chain uses TRBV12-3 or TRBV12-4 with TRBJ2-2, with 9 bases fitting TRBD1. V dropped 4 bases and J dropped 6; count of bases not matched to a gene: 6. The CDR3 extends over 15 amino acids. The CDR3, as DNA: TGTGCCAGCAGTTCCACAGGGGGCTCAGCCGGGGAGCTGTTTTTT. This translates into CASSSTGGSAGELFF.

This clonotype was recorded many times. This chain uses TRBV6-2 or TRBV6-3 with TRBJ2-1, with 9 positions matching TRBD2. The CDR3 is 13 residues long. In germline, CDR1 is MNHEY, CDR2 SVGEGT. The V segment lost 6 bases and the J segment 10 bases; nucleotides outside the gene matches: 7. The CDR3 is CASRMGLAGEQFF. Here the CDR3 DNA reads TGTGCCAGCAGGATGGGACTAGCTGGCGAGCAGTTCTTC.

In this sample, this clonotype turned up a few times. The rearrangement joins TRBV6-6 to TRBJ2-7; TRBD1 might be the D (6 bases). The CDR3 contains 13 residues. Per germline, CDR1 MNHNY and CDR2 SVGAGI (reference sequence). Trimming shortened V by 11 bases and J by 5 bases, and 19 bases separated the two germline ends. The CDR3 region is CAVNSSRGHEQYF. CDR3 nucleotide sequence: TGTGCCGTCAACAGCTCCAGGGGACACGAGCAGTACTTC.

Ten or more counts support this clonotype. The gene calls are TRBV20-1 and TRBJ2-5, with a possible D match to TRBD2 (5 bases). The germline V and J ends were trimmed by 7 bases and 3 bases, with 15 bases remaining between them. This CDR3 is built from 13 residues. Germline CDR1 and CDR2: DFQATT and SNEGSKA (reference sequence). CDR3 protein: CSVTRSGEETQYF. CDR3 coding DNA: TGCAGTGTCACCCGATCCGGGGAAGAGACCCAGTACTTC.

This clonotype was detected many times. The rearrangement links TRBV10-3 to TRBJ2-1, with TRBD2 matching 7 bases. Germline assignment: CDR1 ENHRY and CDR2 SYGVKD. V lost 5 bases, J lost 6 bases, and 10 bases stayed unmatched. CDR3 length: 15 residues. The chain's CDR3 is CAISPEASGTNEQFF. The DNA of the CDR3 is TGTGCCATCAGTCCCGAGGCTAGCGGTACCAATGAGCAGTTCTTC.

This clonotype appeared many times. The chain combines TRBV27 with TRBJ1-2; tentatively, D is TRBD1 (6 bases). Germline V gene sequence: CDR1 MNHEY, CDR2 SMNVEV (reference sequence). The V and J ends lost 5 bases and 6 bases respectively, with 19 bases between them. The CDR3 runs 15 residues. CDR3 coding DNA: TGTGCCAGCAGTCCGTGGGACACTGACGTTAATGGCTACACCTTC. Amino acid sequence: CASSPWDTDVNGYTF.

This rearrangement joins TRBV19 to TRBJ2-1; D assignment may be TRBD1 or TRBD2 (5 bases each). Germline assignment: CDR1 LNHDA and CDR2 SQIVND (reference sequence). The V end was cut by 3 bases, the J end by 3 bases, with 12 bases between. The CDR3 has 15 residues. CDR3 DNA sequence: TGTGCCAGTAGTATGGGGGAAGGAGTCTACAATGAGCAGTTCTTC. Protein: CASSMGEGVYNEQFF. The entire variable domain, with the rest obtained from reference TRBV19 and TRBJ2-1, is as follows: DGGITQSPKYLFRKEGQNVTLSCEQNLNHDAMYWYRQDPGQGLRLIYYSQIVNDFQKGDIAEGYSVSREKKESFPLTVTSAQKNPTAFYLCASSMGEGVYNEQFFGPGTRLTVL.

CDR3 in amino acids: CASSLLAGGNEQYF. The CDR3, as DNA: TGTGCCAGCAGCTTACTAGCGGGAGGGAACGAGCAGTACTTC. This chain uses TRBV11-2 with TRBJ2-7; 12 bases are shared with TRBD2. Per the germline V gene, CDR1 is SGHAT and CDR2 is FQNNGV. CDR3 length equals 14 residues. The V segment lost 2 bases and the J segment 5 bases; nucleotides outside the gene matches: 1.

The chain recombines TRBV20-1 with TRBJ2-2, with 8 bases lining up with TRBD1. The V segment lost 3 bases and the J segment 6 bases; nucleotides outside the gene matches: 3. The CDR3 is 13 residues long. Germline assignment: CDR1 DFQATT and CDR2 SNEGSKA (reference sequence). CDR3 DNA: TGCAGTGCTAGGACAGGGGCCCCCGGGGAGCTGTTTTTT. Its translation: CSARTGAPGELFF.

At least ten counts were recorded for this clonotype. V gene TRBV11-2 combines with J gene TRBJ2-7, with D unresolved. Germline values: CDR1 SGHAT, CDR2 FQNNGV. Trimming pared 5 bases from V and 0 bases from J, leaving 11 bases between. The CDR3 contains 14 residues. The CDR3 coding sequence is TGTGCCAGCAGCCCCGGCCTGAGCTCCTACGAGCAGTACTTC. Encoded protein: CASSPGLSSYEQYF.

The chain links TRBV7-9 to TRBJ2-7, with D possibly TRBD2 on 6 matching bases. In germline, CDR1 is SEHNR, CDR2 FQNEAQ (reference sequence). The CDR3 sequence is 12 residues long. Between the trimmed V and J ends, which lost 5 bases and 7 bases, there was a span of 12 bases. The CDR3 DNA reads TGTGCCAGCAGCGGCCGGAGCGGGGAGCAGTACTTC. This gives the protein CASSGRSGEQYF.

Ten or more counts support this clonotype. V gene TRBV12-3 or TRBV12-4 combines with J gene TRBJ1-6; the D gene is possibly TRBD1 (6 bases). The CDR3 sequence is 17 residues long. The germline V and J ends were trimmed by 6 bases and 12 bases, with 27 bases remaining between them. CDR3 region: CASSLGQGYDVVQPLHF. CDR3 coding DNA: TGTGCCAGCAGCCTGGGACAAGGGTATGATGTGGTCCAACCCCTCCACTTT.

In its sample, this clonotype was seen many times. V usage is TRBV25-1 and J usage is TRBJ2-1; D call uncertain. V shed 1 base and J shed 0 bases, with 16 bases lying between them. Germline V gene data show CDR1 as MGHDK and CDR2 as SYGVNS. This CDR3 has 18 residues. The CDR3 DNA is TGTGCCAGCAGTGAATTCTCGGACGGCAGAAGCTCCTACAATGAGCAGTTCTTC. Translating gives CASSEFSDGRSSYNEQFF.

This clonotype showed up just a few times. The chain recombines TRBV18 with TRBJ1-5; 8 bases line up with TRBD1. CDR1 and CDR2 (germline): KGHSH, LQKENI. V was clipped by 3 bases and J by 7 bases; unmatched bases: 8. The CDR3 extends over 15 amino acids. The CDR3 DNA reads as TGTGCCAGCTCACCGGACAGGGTTGTTGGCCAGCCCCAGCATTTT. Its protein is CASSPDRVVGQPQHF.

This clonotype was observed many times. The chain recombines TRBV5-1 with TRBJ1-1, with D uncertain. Germline V CDR1 and CDR2: SGHRS, YFSETQ. Trimming took 0 bases from V and 2 from J, leaving 8 bases between them. This CDR3 has 14 residues. The CDR3 sequence is CASSLAPGNTEAFF. DNA of the CDR3: TGCGCCAGCAGCTTGGCCCCCGGAAACACTGAAGCTTTCTTT.

As concerns this clonotype: With a much larger clone just one base away, this may be a read error. The chain couples TRBV7-9 to TRBJ2-5; weak D call: TRBD2 (5 bases). Trimming removed 5 bases from V and 0 bases from J, with 16 bases in between. The CDR3 spans 16 residues. CDR1 SEHNR and CDR2 FQNEAQ come from the germline V gene (reference sequence). The CDR3 nucleotides are TGTGCCAGCAGCACCTGGAAGAGGGAGAACCAAGAGACCCAGTACTTC. This encodes CASSTWKRENQETQYF.

The table lists this clonotype with many counts. V and J are TRBV6-6 and TRBJ2-1, with D unresolved. The germline CDR1 and CDR2 sequences are MNHNY and SVGAGI (reference sequence). V dropped 1 base and J dropped 10 bases, with 5 bases sitting between them. The CDR3 is 11 residues long. The CDR3 DNA sequence: TGTGCCAGCAGTTACTATGGGGAGCAGTTCTTC. Its protein is CASSYYGEQFF.

The J gene is TRBJ2-2, the V gene TRBV20-1, with D perhaps TRBD2 (6 bases). This CDR3 has 16 amino acids. V lost 4 bases and J lost 5, with 20 bases in between. Germline V gene lookup returns CDR1 DFQATT and CDR2 SNEGSKA (reference sequence). DNA of the CDR3: TGCAGTGCTACCCGCGGAGCGGGTCCCGGGACCGGGGAGCTGTTTTTT. Encoded protein: CSATRGAGPGTGELFF.

The chain joins TRBV11-3 to TRBJ2-3; D gene ambiguous. Trimming cost V 7 bases and J 5 bases, with 13 bases left between them. The CDR3 runs 13 residues. Germline assignment: CDR1 SGHNT and CDR2 YENEEA. The CDR3 coding sequence is TGTGCCAGCACCTATAAGGGTCTAGATACGCAGTATTTT. This translates into CASTYKGLDTQYF.

Comment on this clonotype: Just one base apart from a much larger clone, this may be a read error. V and J are TRBV28 and TRBJ2-7; no firm D call. CDR3 length: 11 residues. V gave up 6 bases and J gave up 12 bases, with 15 bases separating them. From germline, CDR1 is MDHEN and CDR2 SYDVKM. CDR3 sequence: CASRAAEKRYF. The DNA of the CDR3 is TGTGCCAGCAGGGCCGCAGAGAAGCGGTACTTC.

This clonotype was counted only a few times. V gene TRBV11-3 combines with J gene TRBJ2-3, with 8 positions matching TRBD2. Germline assignment: CDR1 SGHNT and CDR2 YENEEA. CDR3 length: 17 amino acids. With V trimmed by 5 bases and J by 0 bases, 10 bases remained unmatched. CDR3 in amino acids: CASSPRYRLASTDTQYF. The CDR3 DNA follows: TGTGCCAGCAGCCCAAGATATCGACTAGCGAGCACAGATACGCAGTATTTT.